The clone carrying this T cell receptor (beta chain) has more than one count but fewer than ten. Its antigen is undetermined. The CDR3 totals 15 residues. Germline V lookup: CDR1 MGHRA, CDR2 YSYEKL. Trimming removed 4 bases from V and 5 bases from J, with 15 bases in between. The study team obtained lesional scalp punch biopsies and peripheral blood from alopecia areata patients. The data were taken from a study of CD8+ T cells in alopecia areata. On the study more broadly: Treated patients swallowed 5 to 10 mg of oral tofacitinib twice daily. A 6-month period off drug followed tofacitinib, which lasted 6 to 18 months.

Sequencing relied on a cDNA template that was reverse transcribed from extracted RNA. Profiling relied on immunoSEQ multiplex PCR, and the TCRdb table lists in-frame clones only, not all of them. The table shows approximately 150,000 clones, with roughly 70% occurring only once. The study's findings and limits: Higher clonality and more expanded CD8+ clones appeared in lesional than normal scalp.

The TCR originated in a human donor with alopecia areata. This specimen consisted of CD8+ T cells sorted from blood, obtained at week 0. This chain joins TRBV4-1 and TRBJ2-1; TRBD1 is a possible D gene (5 bases). Written as DNA, the CDR3 is TGCGCCAGCAGCCCATGGCAGGGTGGAGACAATGAGCAGTTCTTC. Protein sequence: CASSPWQGGDNEQFF.